This T cell receptor (beta chain) comes out of a study of CD8+CD57+ T cells in acquired aplastic anemia. The V gene's germline CDR1 is WSHSY and CDR2 SAAADI. The CDR3 has 11 residues. The V end was cut by 11 bases, the J end by 8 bases, with 13 bases between. The patients chosen for sequencing had shown expansion of CD8+CD57+ cells (detected by flow cytometry). The template for TCR beta VDJ and CDR3 sequence profiling was genomic DNA. Via MiXCR, TCRdb re-called the reads, giving one row per CDR3 protein. Here the sample spans roughly 500,000 distinct CDR3 sequences, about a third being singletons. Sequencing used sorted CD4+, CD8+, or CD8+CD57+ T cells (not recorded which) from PBMCs. The chain joins TRBV10-2 to TRBJ2-1; D is uncertain. This clonotype was obtained from a human donor with aplastic anemia. The CDR3 region has the DNA TGCGCCGTCCGGACGGACGATGAGCAGTTCTTC. The encoded protein is CAVRTDDEQFF.